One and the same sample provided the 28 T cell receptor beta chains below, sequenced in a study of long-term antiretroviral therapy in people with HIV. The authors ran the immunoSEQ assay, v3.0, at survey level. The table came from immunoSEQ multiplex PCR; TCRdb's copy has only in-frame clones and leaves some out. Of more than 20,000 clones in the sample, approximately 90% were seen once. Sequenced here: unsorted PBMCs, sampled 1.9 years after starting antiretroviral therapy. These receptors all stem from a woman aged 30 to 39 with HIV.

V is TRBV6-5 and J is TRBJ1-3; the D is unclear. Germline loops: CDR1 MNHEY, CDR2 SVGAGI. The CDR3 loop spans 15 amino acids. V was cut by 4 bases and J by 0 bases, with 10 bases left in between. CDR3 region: CASSLSASSGNTIYF. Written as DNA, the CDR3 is TGTGCCAGCAGTTTGTCAGCGAGCTCTGGAAACACCATATATTTT.

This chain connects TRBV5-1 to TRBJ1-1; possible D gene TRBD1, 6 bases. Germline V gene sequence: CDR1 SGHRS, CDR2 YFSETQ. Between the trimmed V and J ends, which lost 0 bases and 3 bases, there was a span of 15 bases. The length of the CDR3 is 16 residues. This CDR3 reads CASSLGQAKRDTEAFF. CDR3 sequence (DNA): TGCGCCAGCAGCTTGGGACAGGCGAAGAGGGACACTGAAGCTTTCTTT.

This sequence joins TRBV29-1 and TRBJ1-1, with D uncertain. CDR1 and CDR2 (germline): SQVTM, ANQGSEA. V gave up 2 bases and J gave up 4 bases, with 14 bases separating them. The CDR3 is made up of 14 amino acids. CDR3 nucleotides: TGCAGCGTTGAACAATGGAATACGGGCACTGAAGCTTTCTTT. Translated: CSVEQWNTGTEAFF.

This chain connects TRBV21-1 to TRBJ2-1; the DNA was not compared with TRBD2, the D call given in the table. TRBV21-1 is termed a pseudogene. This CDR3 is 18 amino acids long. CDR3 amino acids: CASSNAIRLAGAWDEQFF. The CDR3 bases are TGTGCCAGCAGCAACGCCATTAGACTAGCGGGGGCGTGGGATGAGCAGTTCTTC.

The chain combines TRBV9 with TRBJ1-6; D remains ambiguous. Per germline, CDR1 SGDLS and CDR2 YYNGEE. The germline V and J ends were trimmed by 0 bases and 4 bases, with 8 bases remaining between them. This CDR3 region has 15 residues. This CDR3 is CASSVAARYNSPLHF. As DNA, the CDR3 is TGTGCCAGCAGCGTAGCCGCCAGGTATAATTCACCCCTCCACTTT.

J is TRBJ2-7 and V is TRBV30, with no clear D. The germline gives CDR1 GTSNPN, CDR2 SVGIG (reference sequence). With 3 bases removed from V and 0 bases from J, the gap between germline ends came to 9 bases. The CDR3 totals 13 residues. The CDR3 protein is CAWSLGLSYEQYF. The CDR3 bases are TGTGCCTGGAGCCTGGGTCTCTCCTACGAGCAGTACTTC.

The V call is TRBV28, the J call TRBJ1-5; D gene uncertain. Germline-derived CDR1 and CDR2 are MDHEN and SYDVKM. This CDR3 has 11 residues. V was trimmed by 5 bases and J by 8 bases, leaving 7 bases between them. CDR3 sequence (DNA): TGTGCCAGCAGTAGCGTGGAGCCCCAGCATTTT. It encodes CASSSVEPQHF.

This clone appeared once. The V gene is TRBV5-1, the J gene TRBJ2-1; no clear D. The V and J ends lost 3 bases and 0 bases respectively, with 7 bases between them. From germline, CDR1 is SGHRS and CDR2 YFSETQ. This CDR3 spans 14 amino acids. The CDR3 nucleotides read TGCGCCAGCAGCTCTGCGAGCTCCTACAATGAGCAGTTCTTC. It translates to CASSSASSYNEQFF.

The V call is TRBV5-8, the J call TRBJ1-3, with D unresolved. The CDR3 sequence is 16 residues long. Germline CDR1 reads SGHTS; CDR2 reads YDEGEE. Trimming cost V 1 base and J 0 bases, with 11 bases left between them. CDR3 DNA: TGTGCCAGCAGCTTGTCACTGGACCTCTCTGGAAACACCATATATTTT. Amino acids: CASSLSLDLSGNTIYF. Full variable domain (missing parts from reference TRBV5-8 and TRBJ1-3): EAGVTQSPTHLIKTRGQQATLRCSPISGHTSVYWYQQALGLGLQFLLWYDEGEERNRGNFPPRFSGRQFPNYSSELNVNALELEDSALYLCASSLSLDLSGNTIYFGEGSWLTVV.

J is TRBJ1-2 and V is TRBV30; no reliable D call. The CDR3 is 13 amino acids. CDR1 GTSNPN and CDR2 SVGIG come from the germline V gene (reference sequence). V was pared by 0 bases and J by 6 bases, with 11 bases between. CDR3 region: CAWSVRTEHGYTF. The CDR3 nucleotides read TGTGCCTGGAGTGTTAGGACCGAGCATGGCTACACCTTC.

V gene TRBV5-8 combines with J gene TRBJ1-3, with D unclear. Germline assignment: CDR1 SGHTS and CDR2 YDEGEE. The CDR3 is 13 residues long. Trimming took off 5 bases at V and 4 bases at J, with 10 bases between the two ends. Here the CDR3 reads CASRGRSGNTIYF. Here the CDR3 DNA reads TGTGCCAGCAGAGGGCGGTCCGGAAACACCATATATTTT.

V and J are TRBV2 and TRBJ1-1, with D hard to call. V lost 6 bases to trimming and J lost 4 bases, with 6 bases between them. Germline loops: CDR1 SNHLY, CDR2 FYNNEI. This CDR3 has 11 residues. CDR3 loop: CASRSSTEAFF. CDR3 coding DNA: TGTGCCAGCAGGTCGAGCACTGAAGCTTTCTTT.

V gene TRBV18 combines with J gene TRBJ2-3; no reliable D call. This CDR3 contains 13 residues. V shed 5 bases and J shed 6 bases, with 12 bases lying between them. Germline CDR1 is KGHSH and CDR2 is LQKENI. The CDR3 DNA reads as TGTGCCAGCTCATCGTCGTCCGGGGATACGCAGTATTTT. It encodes CASSSSSGDTQYF.

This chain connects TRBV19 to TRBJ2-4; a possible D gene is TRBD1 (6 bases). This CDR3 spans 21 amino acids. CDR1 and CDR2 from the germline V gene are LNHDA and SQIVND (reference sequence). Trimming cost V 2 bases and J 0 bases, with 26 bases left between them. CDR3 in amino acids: CASSINAVGRTEALAKNIQYF. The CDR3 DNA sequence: TGTGCCAGTAGTATAAACGCGGTTGGCAGGACAGAGGCCCTAGCCAAAAACATTCAGTACTTC.

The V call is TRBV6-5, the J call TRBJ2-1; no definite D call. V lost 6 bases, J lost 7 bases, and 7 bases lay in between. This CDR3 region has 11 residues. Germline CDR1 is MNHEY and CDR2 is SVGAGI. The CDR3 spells CASSRANEQFF. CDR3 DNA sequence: TGTGCCAGCAGCAGAGCGAATGAGCAGTTCTTC.

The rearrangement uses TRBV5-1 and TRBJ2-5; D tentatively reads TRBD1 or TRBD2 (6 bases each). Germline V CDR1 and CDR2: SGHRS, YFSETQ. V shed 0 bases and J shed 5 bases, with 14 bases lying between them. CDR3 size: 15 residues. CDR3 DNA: TGCGCCAGCAGCTTGGTCGGGGGCCAACGGGAGACCCAGTACTTC. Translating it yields CASSLVGGQRETQYF.

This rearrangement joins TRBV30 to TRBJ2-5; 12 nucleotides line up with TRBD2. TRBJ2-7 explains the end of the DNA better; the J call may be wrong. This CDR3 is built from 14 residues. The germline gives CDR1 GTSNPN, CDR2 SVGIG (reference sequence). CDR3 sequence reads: CAWSGTSGVNEQYF. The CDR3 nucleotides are TGTGCCTGGAGTGGGACTAGCGGGGTCAACGAGCAGTACTTC.

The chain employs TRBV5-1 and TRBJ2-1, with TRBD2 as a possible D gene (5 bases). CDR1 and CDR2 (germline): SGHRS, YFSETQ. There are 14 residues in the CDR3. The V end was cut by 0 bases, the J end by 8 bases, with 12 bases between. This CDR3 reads CASSLAVSRDEQFF. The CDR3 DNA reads TGCGCCAGCAGCTTGGCGGTGTCGAGGGATGAGCAGTTCTTC.

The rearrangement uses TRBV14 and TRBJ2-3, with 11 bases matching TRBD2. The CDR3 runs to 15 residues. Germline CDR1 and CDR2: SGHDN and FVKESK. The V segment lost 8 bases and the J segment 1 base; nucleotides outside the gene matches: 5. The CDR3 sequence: CASRLTSGGTDTQYF. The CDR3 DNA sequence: TGTGCCAGCCGACTGACTAGCGGGGGCACAGATACGCAGTATTTT.

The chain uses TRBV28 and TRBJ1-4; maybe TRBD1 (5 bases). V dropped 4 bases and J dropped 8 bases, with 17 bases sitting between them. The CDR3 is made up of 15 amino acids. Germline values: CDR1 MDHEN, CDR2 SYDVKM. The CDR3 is CASSSPPPSGEKLFF. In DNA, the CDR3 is TGTGCCAGCAGTTCCCCACCCCCTTCAGGGGAAAAACTGTTTTTT.

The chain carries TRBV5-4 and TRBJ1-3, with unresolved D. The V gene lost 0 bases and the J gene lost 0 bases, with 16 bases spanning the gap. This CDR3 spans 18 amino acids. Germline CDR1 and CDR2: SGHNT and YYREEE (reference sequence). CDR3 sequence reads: CASSLDLELVFSGNTIYF. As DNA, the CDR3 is TGTGCCAGCAGCTTGGATCTGGAATTAGTATTCTCTGGAAACACCATATATTTT.

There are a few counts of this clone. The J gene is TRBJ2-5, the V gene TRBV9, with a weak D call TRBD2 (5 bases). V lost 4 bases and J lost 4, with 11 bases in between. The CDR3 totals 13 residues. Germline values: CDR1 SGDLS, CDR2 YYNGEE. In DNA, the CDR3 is TGTGCCAGCAGCCCTGACTATCGAGAGACCCAGTACTTC. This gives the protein CASSPDYRETQYF.

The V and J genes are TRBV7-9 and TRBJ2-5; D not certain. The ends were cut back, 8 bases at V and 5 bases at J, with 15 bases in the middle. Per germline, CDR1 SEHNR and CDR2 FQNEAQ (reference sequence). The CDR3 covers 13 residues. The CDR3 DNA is TGTGCCAGCGGCGCCCCTGAGGAGGAGACCCAGTACTTC. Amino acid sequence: CASGAPEEETQYF. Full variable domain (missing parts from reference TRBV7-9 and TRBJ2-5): DTGVSQNPRHKITKRGQNVTFRCDPISEHNRLYWYRQTLGQGPEFLTYFQNEAQLEKSRLLSDRFSAERPKGSFSTLEIQRTEQGDSAMYLCASGAPEEETQYFGPGTRLLVL.

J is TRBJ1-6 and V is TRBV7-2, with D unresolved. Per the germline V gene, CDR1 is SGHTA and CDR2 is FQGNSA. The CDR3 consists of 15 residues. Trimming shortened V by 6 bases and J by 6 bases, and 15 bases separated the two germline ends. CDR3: CASSTDGRRNSPLHF. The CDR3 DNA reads TGTGCCAGCAGTACGGACGGGAGGCGTAATTCACCCCTCCACTTT. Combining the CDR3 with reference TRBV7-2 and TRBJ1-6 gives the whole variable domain GAGVSQSPSNKVTEKGKDVELRCDPISGHTALYWYRQSLGQGLEFLIYFQGNSAPDKSGLPSDRFSAERTGGSVSTLTIQRTQQEDSAVYLCASSTDGRRNSPLHFGNGTRLTVT.

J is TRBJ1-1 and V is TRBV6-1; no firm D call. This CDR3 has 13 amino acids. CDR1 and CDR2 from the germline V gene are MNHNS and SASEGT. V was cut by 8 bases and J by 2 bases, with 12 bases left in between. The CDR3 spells CASCLKGNTEAFF. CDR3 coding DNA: TGTGCCAGCTGCCTTAAGGGTAACACTGAAGCTTTCTTT.

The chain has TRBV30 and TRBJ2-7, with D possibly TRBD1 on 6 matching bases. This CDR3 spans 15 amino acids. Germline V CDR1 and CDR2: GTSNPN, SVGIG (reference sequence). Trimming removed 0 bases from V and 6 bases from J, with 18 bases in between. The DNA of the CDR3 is TGTGCCTGGAGTGTACGGGCCTCCGACAGGCGCGAGCAGTACTTC. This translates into CAWSVRASDRREQYF.

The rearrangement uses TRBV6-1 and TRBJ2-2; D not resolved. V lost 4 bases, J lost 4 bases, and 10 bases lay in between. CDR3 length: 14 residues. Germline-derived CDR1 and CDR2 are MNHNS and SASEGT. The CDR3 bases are TGTGCCAGCAGTGTTCCTCGCGGCACCGGGGAGCTGTTTTTT. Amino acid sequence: CASSVPRGTGELFF.

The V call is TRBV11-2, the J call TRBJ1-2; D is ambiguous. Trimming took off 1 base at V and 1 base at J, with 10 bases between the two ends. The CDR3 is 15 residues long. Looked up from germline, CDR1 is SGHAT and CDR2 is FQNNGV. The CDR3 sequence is CASSLARDSNYGYTF. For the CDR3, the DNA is TGTGCCAGCAGCTTAGCGAGGGATAGTAACTATGGCTACACCTTC.